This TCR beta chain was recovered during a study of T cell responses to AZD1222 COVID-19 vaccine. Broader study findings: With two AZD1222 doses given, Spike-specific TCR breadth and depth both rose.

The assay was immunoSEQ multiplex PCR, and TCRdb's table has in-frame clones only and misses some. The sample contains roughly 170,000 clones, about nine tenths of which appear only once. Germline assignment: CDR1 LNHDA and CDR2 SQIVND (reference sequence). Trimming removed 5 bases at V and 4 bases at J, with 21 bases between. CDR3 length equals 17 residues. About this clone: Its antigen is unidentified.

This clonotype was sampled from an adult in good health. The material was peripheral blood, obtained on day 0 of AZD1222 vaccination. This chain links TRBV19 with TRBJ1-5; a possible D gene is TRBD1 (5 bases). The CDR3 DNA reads TGTGCCAGTAGTGACTTCTTACGGGACGGCGCAAATCAGCCCCAGCATTTT. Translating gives CASSDFLRDGANQPQHF.